Below are 12 T cell receptor beta chains sequenced from a single sample in a study of regulatory T cells in long-lasting Graves disease. Library construction for TCR beta used iRepertoire HTBI primers and Arm-PCR of CDR3 regions. MiXCR was run by TCRdb on the multiplex PCR reads, yielding one entry per CDR3 protein. Of 500,000 to 800,000 distinct CDR3 sequences listed, around 32% are singletons. Regarding time point: persistent/refractory GD, antithyroid drugs over 5 years with positive TRAb. The TCR library was prepared using RNA isolated from PBMCs. The sequenced sample was peripheral blood mononuclear cells (PBMCs), obtained when the disease was refractory, from a patient treated with antithyroid drugs. These receptors were collected from a female donor with Graves disease.

The V gene is TRBV7-6, the J gene TRBJ1-1; TRBD1 agrees at 8 bases. The CDR3 runs to 15 residues. V shed 6 bases and J 3 bases; nucleotides not matched to a gene: 9. Per germline, CDR1 SGHVS and CDR2 FNYEAQ. CDR3: CASRGRGQEDTEAFF. In DNA form, the CDR3 reads TGTGCCAGCAGGGGAAGGGGACAGGAGGACACTGAAGCTTTCTTT.

V gene TRBV7-9 combines with J gene TRBJ2-5; D ambiguous. This CDR3 spans 16 amino acids. Between the trimmed V and J ends, which lost 5 bases and 1 base, there was a span of 17 bases. CDR1 and CDR2 (germline): SEHNR, FQNEAQ (reference sequence). The CDR3 region is CASSPKFGRRQETQYF. Here the CDR3 DNA reads TGTGCCAGCAGCCCGAAATTCGGCAGACGCCAAGAGACCCAGTACTTC.

With regard to this clonotype: Just one base apart from a much larger clone, this may be a read error. The chain employs TRBV9 and TRBJ2-7, with TRBD1 matching over 9 bases. The V and J ends lost 7 bases and 0 bases, in that order; junction bases with no gene match: 2. CDR1 SGDLS and CDR2 YYNGEE come from the germline V gene. CDR3 length equals 13 residues. DNA for the CDR3: TGTGCCAGCGGGACAGGGAGCTCCTACGAGCAGTACTTC. Translating it yields CASGTGSSYEQYF.

This chain uses TRBV10-2 with TRBJ2-7; D uncertain. The CDR3 consists of 15 residues. Germline CDR1 WSHSY, CDR2 SAAADI. V lost 1 base and J 1 base, leaving 11 bases between the germline ends. CDR3 sequence reads: CASSELHTISYEQYF. The CDR3, as DNA: TGCGCCAGCAGTGAGTTGCATACGATATCCTACGAGCAGTACTTC.

With respect to this clonotype: This may be a read error, as it is one base from a much larger clone. J is TRBJ1-5 and V is TRBV12-3 or TRBV12-4, with 7 bases fitting TRBD1. The CDR3 has 13 residues. The V gene end was trimmed by 4 bases and the J gene end by 6 bases; junction bases not matched to a gene: 3. The CDR3 protein is CASSSTGPQPQHF. CDR3 coding DNA: TGTGCCAGCAGTTCGACAGGGCCTCAGCCCCAGCATTTT.

This clonotype was detected a few times. This sequence joins TRBV20-1 and TRBJ2-2; TRBD1 agrees at 7 bases. The V and J ends lost 3 bases and 6 bases, in that order; junction bases with no gene match: 10. Germline CDR1 DFQATT, CDR2 SNEGSKA (reference sequence). The CDR3 contains 15 residues. In DNA, the CDR3 is TGCAGTGCTAGTGCCAGGGACAGCGCCGCCGGGGAGCTGTTTTTT. Protein sequence: CSASARDSAAGELFF.

This clonotype was counted between two and nine times. The chain employs TRBV28 and TRBJ1-5, with unresolved D. V lost 3 bases to trimming and J lost 11 bases, with 17 bases between them. The CDR3 runs 14 residues. CDR1 is MDHEN and CDR2 is SYDVKM in the germline V gene. CDR3 in amino acids: CASSLKGISVSQHF. DNA of the CDR3: TGTGCCAGCAGTTTGAAGGGCATATCAGTGTCCCAGCATTTT.

In its sample, this clonotype was seen a few times. V gene TRBV6-1 combines with J gene TRBJ1-2; D is possibly TRBD1 (5 bases). The CDR3 spans 13 residues. V dropped 8 bases and J dropped 4 bases, with 14 bases sitting between them. The germline gives CDR1 MNHNS, CDR2 SASEGT. The CDR3 nucleotides are TGTGCCAGCGCGCCAGGGTCTCGCTATGGCTACACCTTC. It translates to CASAPGSRYGYTF.

This clonotype was found a few times. The chain combines TRBV9 with TRBJ2-2; maybe TRBD1 (6 bases). The ends were cut back, 0 bases at V and 2 bases at J, with 11 bases in the middle. The CDR3 has 16 residues. Germline V gene data show CDR1 as SGDLS and CDR2 as YYNGEE. CDR3 protein: CASSVAGTPNTGELFF. The CDR3 bases are TGTGCCAGCAGCGTAGCAGGGACACCTAACACCGGGGAGCTGTTTTTT. Based on the CDR3 plus reference TRBV9 and TRBJ2-2, the full variable domain is DSGVTQTPKHLITATGQRVTLRCSPRSGDLSVYWYQQSLDQGLQFLIQYYNGEERAKGNILERFSAQQFPDLHSELNLSSLELGDSALYFCASSVAGTPNTGELFFGEGSRLTVL.

The rearrangement links TRBV3-1 to TRBJ2-6; 10 positions match TRBD1. Germline lookup yields CDR1 LGHDT and CDR2 YNNKEL (reference sequence). The CDR3 runs to 18 residues. The ends lost 1 base at V and 1 base at J; junction bases unmatched: 4. The DNA of the CDR3 is TGTGCCAGCAGCCAAGGGACAGGGGGTCTTTCTGGGGCCAACGTCCTGACTTTC. Its translation is CASSQGTGGLSGANVLTF.

Concerning this clonotype: Since a much larger clone is just one base distant, this may be a read error. This chain connects TRBV28 to TRBJ1-2; possibly TRBD1 for D (6 bases). Germline assignment: CDR1 MDHEN and CDR2 SYDVKM. The CDR3 totals 15 residues. The CDR3 region is CANSFMGQGNSGYTF. For the CDR3, the DNA is TGTGCCAACAGTTTTATGGGGCAGGGGAATAGTGGCTACACCTTC.

This chain uses TRBV12-3 or TRBV12-4 with TRBJ2-2; no clear D gene. Between the trimmed V and J ends, which lost 7 bases and 4 bases, there was a span of 13 bases. The CDR3 totals 14 residues. CDR3 protein: CASMANLFTGELFF. In nucleotides, the CDR3 is TGTGCCAGCATGGCGAACCTTTTCACCGGGGAGCTGTTTTTT.